This TCR beta chain was obtained from a study of human T cells and chemical hapten exposure. Overall study findings and caveats: Those TCRs sitting above 1 in 1000 frequency stayed the same with DPC sensitization. There was a positive correlation between PT1 expanded TCR counts and patch test score.

In the source study's methods: TCRs per sample had a median of 95,638 and ranged from roughly 20,000 to 700,000. MiXCR was run by TCRdb on the RACE reads, yielding one entry per CDR3 protein. The V and J calls were determined by TCRdb, not by the authors. Here the sample spans some 350,000 distinct CDR3 sequences, just under 6.5% being singletons. CDR1 SGHRS and CDR2 YFSETQ come from the germline V gene. The ends lost 3 bases at V and 8 bases at J; junction bases unmatched: 7. The CDR3 totals 15 residues. This clonotype was picked up many times. Antigen unknown. Documented time point: patch test 2, 6 weeks after DPC sensitization. Treatment indicated: therapeutic diphenylcyclopropenone sensitization with weekly scalp DPC. Someone pulled total RNA out of unfractionated whole blood.

Sequenced here: whole blood, sampled in connection with sensitization to the hapten diphenylcyclopropenone (DPC). The receptor comes from a woman between 18 and 29 years old with alopecia areata. Some clones in this sample may be carry-over from other donors' samples. The J gene is TRBJ1-6, the V gene TRBV5-1; 8 bases are a match to TRBD1. The CDR3 DNA reads as TGCGCCAGCAGCTCTATACTGGACAGGGATTCACCCCTCCACTTT. Translating it yields CASSSILDRDSPLHF.